Presented here are 30 T cell receptor beta chains from one specimen sequenced in a study of OX40 agonist ivuxolimab in advanced cancers. The receptor library was made with the immunoSEQ multiplex PCR assay. The table was pulled from immuneACCESS by TCRdb, which kept in-frame rearrangements only. Such tables lose some clones; where checked, under half of the loss comes from unresolved V genes, and the rest has no known cause. The sample table shows over 20,000 clones, and 78% are seen once. The ten largest clones capture roughly 17% of the sample. Sequencing was performed on CD4+ or CD8+ T cells sorted from blood, taken in a trial of the OX40 agonist ivuxolimab. The origin of the receptors is an adult with an advanced solid tumor such as melanoma, head and neck, liver or kidney cancer.

The genes are TRBV30 and TRBJ2-1; unclear D gene. The V end was cut by 1 base, the J end by 0 bases, with 4 bases between. The CDR3 length is 13 residues. Germline V CDR1 and CDR2: GTSNPN, SVGIG (reference sequence). The CDR3 reads CAWSALSYNEQFF. The CDR3 DNA follows: TGTGCCTGGAGTGCGCTCTCCTACAATGAGCAGTTCTTC.

The chain couples TRBV7-2 to TRBJ2-5; D tentatively fits TRBD1 or TRBD2 (5 bases each). This CDR3 has 15 amino acids. Germline V gene sequence: CDR1 SGHTA, CDR2 FQGNSA. Trimming shortened V by 5 bases and J by 4 bases, and 17 bases separated the two germline ends. CDR3 amino acids: CASSEPGTVGETQYF. Here the CDR3 DNA reads TGTGCCAGCAGCGAACCCGGGACCGTAGGAGAGACCCAGTACTTC.

This rearrangement joins TRBV27 to TRBJ2-1, with TRBD1 as a possible D gene (6 bases). V shed 8 bases and J shed 0 bases, with 14 bases lying between them. CDR1 and CDR2 (germline): MNHEY, SMNVEV (reference sequence). The CDR3 covers 15 residues. The CDR3 DNA sequence: TGTGCCAGCGGAAGTACAGGGAGCTCCTACAATGAGCAGTTCTTC. It codes for CASGSTGSSYNEQFF.

The chain has TRBV7-2 and TRBJ2-7, with 10 bases aligning to TRBD2. V was clipped by 6 bases and J by 0 bases; unmatched bases: 8. CDR3 length equals 16 residues. CDR1 SGHTA and CDR2 FQGNSA come from the germline V gene. CDR3 nucleotide sequence: TGTGCCAGCAGTATAGCGGGGGGAACCGGCTCCTACGAGCAGTACTTC. This translates into CASSIAGGTGSYEQYF.

V and J are TRBV5-4 and TRBJ2-2; tentative D call: TRBD2 (5 bases). This CDR3 has 15 amino acids. Deletions cut 3 bases from V and 8 bases from J, with 17 bases between. Germline loops: CDR1 SGHNT, CDR2 YYREEE (reference sequence). In DNA, the CDR3 is TGTGCCAGCAGCTATTCAATGATGGGAGCAGGGGAGCTGTTTTTT. Encoded protein: CASSYSMMGAGELFF. The complete variable domain, with remaining parts taken from reference TRBV5-4 and TRBJ2-2, reads ETGVTQSPTHLIKTRGQQVTLRCSSQSGHNTVSWYQQALGQGPQFIFQYYREEENGRGNFPPRFSGLQFPNYSSELNVNALELDDSALYLCASSYSMMGAGELFFGEGSRLTVL.

Sample share makes this clone medium-sized. V and J are TRBV9 and TRBJ2-1, with 7 bases that match TRBD2. Germline V gene data show CDR1 as SGDLS and CDR2 as YYNGEE. CDR3 length: 15 amino acids. The ends lost 3 bases at V and 3 bases at J; junction bases unmatched: 6. CDR3: CASSETLAVYNEQFF. The CDR3 DNA reads as TGTGCCAGCAGCGAGACGCTAGCGGTCTACAATGAGCAGTTCTTC. The whole variable domain, filled in from reference TRBV9 and TRBJ2-1, reads DSGVTQTPKHLITATGQRVTLRCSPRSGDLSVYWYQQSLDQGLQFLIQYYNGEERAKGNILERFSAQQFPDLHSELNLSSLELGDSALYFCASSETLAVYNEQFFGPGTRLTVL.

The chain combines TRBV5-1 with TRBJ2-5, with 8 bases matching TRBD1. J lost 4 bases, V lost 0 bases, and 5 bases had no gene match. Germline V gene data show CDR1 as SGHRS and CDR2 as YFSETQ. The CDR3 runs to 15 residues. The CDR3 loop reads CASSLAGGPLETQYF. The DNA of the CDR3 is TGCGCCAGCAGCTTGGCAGGGGGCCCCTTAGAGACCCAGTACTTC.

This clone was picked up a small number of times. The chain employs TRBV9 and TRBJ2-3; D ambiguous. V was trimmed by 4 bases and J by 6 bases, leaving 12 bases between them. CDR3 length: 13 amino acids. Germline V gene data show CDR1 as SGDLS and CDR2 as YYNGEE. As DNA, the CDR3 is TGTGCCAGCAGCCCGGACGGACCCGATACGCAGTATTTT. It encodes CASSPDGPDTQYF. The entire variable domain, with the rest obtained from reference TRBV9 and TRBJ2-3, is as follows: DSGVTQTPKHLITATGQRVTLRCSPRSGDLSVYWYQQSLDQGLQFLIQYYNGEERAKGNILERFSAQQFPDLHSELNLSSLELGDSALYFCASSPDGPDTQYFGPGTRLTVL.

The V call is TRBV5-1, the J call TRBJ2-2; 7 bases fit TRBD2. The CDR3 is 14 amino acids. Germline V gene sequence: CDR1 SGHRS, CDR2 YFSETQ. The V gene end was trimmed by 6 bases and the J gene end by 4 bases; junction bases not matched to a gene: 6. This chain's CDR3 is CASTSGGTTGELFF. The CDR3 coding sequence is TGCGCCAGCACTTCGGGGGGAACCACCGGGGAGCTGTTTTTT. Drawing the rest from reference TRBV5-1 and TRBJ2-2, the complete variable domain is KAGVTQTPRYLIKTRGQQVTLSCSPISGHRSVSWYQQTPGQGLQFLFEYFSETQRNKGNFPGRFSGRQFSNSRSEMNVSTLELGDSALYLCASTSGGTTGELFFGEGSRLTVL.

The J gene is TRBJ2-5, the V gene TRBV6-1; 8 nucleotides line up with TRBD1. The CDR3 length is 15 residues. V shed 5 bases, J shed 5 bases, and the junction held 10 bases outside the gene matches. Looked up from germline, CDR1 is MNHNS and CDR2 is SASEGT. The chain's CDR3 is CASSPGARGLETQYF. CDR3 DNA: TGTGCCAGCAGTCCTGGAGCCAGGGGGCTTGAGACCCAGTACTTC.

This clone was counted a few times. The chain has TRBV6-5 and TRBJ1-6; D gene uncertain. The CDR3 has 15 residues. Trimming pared 1 base from V and 6 bases from J, leaving 10 bases between. Germline lookup yields CDR1 MNHEY and CDR2 SVGAGI. Here the CDR3 reads CASSYYGQPNSPLHF. The CDR3 DNA reads as TGTGCCAGCAGTTACTACGGCCAGCCTAATTCACCCCTCCACTTT.

This chain joins TRBV11-3 and TRBJ2-3; the D is unclear. CDR1 and CDR2 (germline): SGHNT, YENEEA. The CDR3 contains 13 residues. The V end lost 1 base, the J end lost 0 bases, and 2 bases lay between the germline ends. Here the CDR3 DNA reads TGTGCCAGCAGCTTAGTGAGCACAGATACGCAGTATTTT. Its protein product is CASSLVSTDTQYF.

CDR3 loop: CASSQDPTSGRADTQYF. The CDR3, as DNA: TGTGCCAGCAGCCAAGATCCGACTAGCGGGAGGGCCGATACGCAGTATTTT. V usage is TRBV4-2 and J usage is TRBJ2-3; TRBD2 matches 14 bases. The CDR3 runs to 17 residues. V was pared by 0 bases and J by 6 bases, with 5 bases of the junction left unmatched. The V gene's germline CDR1 is LGHNA and CDR2 YNFKEQ.

DNA of the CDR3: TGTGCCAGCAGCTTAGCGCCGGCAGTAGCGGCCAATGAGCAGTTCTTC. This encodes CASSLAPAVAANEQFF. The rearrangement links TRBV7-2 to TRBJ2-1; tentatively, D is TRBD2 (6 bases). Deletions cut 0 bases from V and 6 bases from J, with 15 bases between. Germline CDR1 and CDR2: SGHTA and FQGNSA. The CDR3 consists of 16 residues.

CDR3 DNA sequence: TGTGCCAGCAGCGCTGGGACTAGCGGGAGCTCTCGGTACGAGCAGTACTTC. This gives the protein CASSAGTSGSSRYEQYF. This chain joins TRBV11-3 and TRBJ2-7, with 14 bases fitting TRBD2. The CDR3 is made up of 17 amino acids. V gave up 5 bases and J gave up 4 bases; unmatched junction bases: 10. Germline V gives CDR1 SGHNT, CDR2 YENEEA.

The CDR3 bases are TGTGCCAGCAGTGACCCCACCGGCCTCCTTAGGACCTACTTC. Amino acids: CASSDPTGLLRTYF. The chain has TRBV28 and TRBJ2-7; no definite D call. Germline V CDR1 and CDR2: MDHEN, SYDVKM. The CDR3 runs 14 residues. V dropped 5 bases and J dropped 13 bases, with 24 bases sitting between them.

This chain uses TRBV7-9 with TRBJ2-5, with 7 bases matching TRBD1. Germline V lookup: CDR1 SEHNR, CDR2 FQNEAQ (reference sequence). After removal of 5 bases from V and 5 bases from J, the junction contained 8 bases not matched to a gene. This CDR3 has 14 amino acids. The CDR3 is CASSVEGAEETQYF. The DNA for the CDR3 is TGTGCCAGCAGCGTAGAGGGGGCGGAGGAGACCCAGTACTTC.

In its sample, this clone was seen a few times. Compared with germline, one end of the junction differs, possibly owing to a read error. The identical CDR3 is also encoded by other nucleotide sequences in the sample. The V and J genes are TRBV5-4 and TRBJ2-7, with D tentatively TRBD1 (6 bases). CDR3 length equals 15 residues. CDR1 SGHNT and CDR2 YYREEE come from the germline V gene (reference sequence). CDR3 DNA sequence: TGCGCCAGCAGCCAAGAAGCAGGGGACCGTTACGAGCAGTACTTC. Its protein product is CASSQEAGDRYEQYF.

This clone was counted a few times. The V and J genes are TRBV7-9 and TRBJ1-5; D not certain. The CDR3 length is 12 residues. The V end lost 3 bases, the J end lost 11 bases, and 11 bases lay between the germline ends. The V gene's germline CDR1 is SEHNR and CDR2 FQNEAQ (reference sequence). The CDR3 loop reads CASSFSGEAQHF. CDR3 bases: TGTGCCAGCAGCTTTAGCGGGGAGGCCCAGCATTTT.

J is TRBJ2-7 and V is TRBV5-1, with 9 bases that match TRBD1. The CDR3 loop spans 14 amino acids. Per the germline V gene, CDR1 is SGHRS and CDR2 is YFSETQ. The trim removed 4 bases at V and 2 bases at J, leaving 4 bases unmatched. This CDR3 is CASSQRTGAYEQYF. The CDR3 region has the DNA TGCGCCAGCAGCCAACGGACAGGGGCCTACGAGCAGTACTTC.

This rearrangement joins TRBV30 to TRBJ2-4; TRBD2 matches at 7 bases. The V segment lost 6 bases and the J segment 0 bases; nucleotides outside the gene matches: 2. The CDR3 is made up of 13 amino acids. Germline values: CDR1 GTSNPN, CDR2 SVGIG (reference sequence). The CDR3 DNA sequence: TGTGCCTGCGGGACTATAGCCAAAAACATTCAGTACTTC. Translated: CACGTIAKNIQYF.

The chain links TRBV30 to TRBJ1-3; 7 nucleotides align to TRBD1. The CDR3 extends over 12 amino acids. The trim removed 5 bases at V and 5 bases at J, leaving 3 bases unmatched. Germline V lookup: CDR1 GTSNPN, CDR2 SVGIG (reference sequence). DNA for the CDR3: TGTGCCTGGCTGACAGGGCGAAACACCATATATTTT. This encodes CAWLTGRNTIYF.

The chain joins TRBV10-3 to TRBJ2-3; 9 bases agree with TRBD2. CDR3 length: 13 amino acids. Germline V gene sequence: CDR1 ENHRY, CDR2 SYGVKD. Unmatched junction bases numbered 3, after V lost 10 bases and J lost 1 base. CDR3: CATGGGGTDTQYF. CDR3 in DNA: TGTGCCACCGGCGGGGGGGGCACAGATACGCAGTATTTT.

The V gene is TRBV15, the J gene TRBJ1-4; D possibly corresponds to TRBD1 (6 bases). Germline lookup yields CDR1 LNHNV and CDR2 YYDKDF (reference sequence). V was clipped by 5 bases and J by 0 bases, with 16 bases between them. The CDR3 spans 17 residues. The CDR3 DNA reads TGTGCCACCAGCCCCCAGGGGAGAGCCTCAACTAATGAAAAACTGTTTTTT. This sequence encodes CATSPQGRASTNEKLFF. Filled out from reference TRBV15 and TRBJ1-4, the complete variable domain reads DAMVIQNPRYQVTQFGKPVTLSCSQTLNHNVMYWYQQKSSQAPKLLFHYYDKDFNNEADTPDNFQSRRPNTSFCFLDIRSPGLGDTAMYLCATSPQGRASTNEKLFFGSGTQLSVL.

V and J are TRBV27 and TRBJ2-1; TRBD2 matches at 14 bases. V gave up 4 bases and J gave up 7 bases; unmatched junction bases: 3. Germline V CDR1 and CDR2: MNHEY, SMNVEV (reference sequence). CDR3 length equals 15 residues. This CDR3 reads CASSWTSGRSNEQFF. CDR3 nucleotides: TGTGCCAGCAGTTGGACTAGCGGGAGGTCTAATGAGCAGTTCTTC.

The chain carries TRBV7-2 and TRBJ1-5, with TRBD1 identical over 8 bases. In germline, CDR1 is SGHTA, CDR2 FQGNSA. The CDR3 loop spans 13 amino acids. V lost 3 bases and J lost 11; bases outside the gene matches: 6. The CDR3 DNA follows: TGTGCCAGCAGCTTGGGGACAGGACTATCCCAGCATTTT. Its translation is CASSLGTGLSQHF.

The gene calls are TRBV7-6 and TRBJ1-1; D unclear. The CDR3 is 16 amino acids. V was cut by 3 bases and J by 1 base, with 15 bases left in between. Germline V gives CDR1 SGHVS, CDR2 FNYEAQ. CDR3 in amino acids: CASSFDPRAQNTEAFF. The CDR3 DNA sequence: TGTGCCAGCAGCTTCGACCCCCGGGCCCAGAACACTGAAGCTTTCTTT.

This clone is a singleton in its sample. The chain carries TRBV5-6 and TRBJ1-6; 7 positions agree with TRBD1. J was trimmed by 9 bases and V by 3 bases; bases with no gene match: 12. The CDR3 runs to 16 residues. Per the germline V gene, CDR1 is SGHDT and CDR2 is YYEEEE. CDR3 amino acids: CASSSRQGGGGSPLHF. CDR3 in DNA: TGTGCCAGCAGCTCCCGACAGGGCGGGGGGGGTTCACCCCTCCACTTT.

The chain combines TRBV15 with TRBJ2-7; possible D gene TRBD1, 6 bases. From germline, CDR1 is LNHNV and CDR2 YYDKDF (reference sequence). This CDR3 has 15 residues. Trimming took 8 bases from V and 3 from J, leaving 20 bases between them. The CDR3 loop is CATGGSGTSHYEQYF. In nucleotides, the CDR3 is TGTGCCACCGGTGGCTCCGGGACATCTCACTACGAGCAGTACTTC.

CDR3 residues: CASSLKSPGQETMNTEAFF. CDR3 in DNA: TGTGCCAGCAGTCTTAAATCGCCGGGACAGGAGACTATGAACACTGAAGCTTTCTTT. The chain has TRBV7-9 and TRBJ1-1, with 8 bases that match TRBD1. There are 19 residues in the CDR3. Unmatched junction bases numbered 18, after V lost 6 bases and J lost 0 bases. CDR1 is SEHNR, CDR2 FQNEAQ, per germline (reference sequence).